The 14 T cell receptor beta chains given below trace back to one sample, sequenced in a study of siplizumab effects on memory and regulatory T cells. Sequenced by immunoSEQ multiplex PCR; TCRdb stores in-frame clones only, minus some. This table has some 73,000 clones, 90% to 95% appearing once. Sequencing was carried out using CD8+ T cells sorted from blood. These receptors all come from a human donor in good health.

The chain combines TRBV9 with TRBJ2-4, with D uncertain. There are 14 residues in the CDR3. Trimming removed 2 bases at V and 3 bases at J, with 9 bases between. Germline-derived CDR1 and CDR2 are SGDLS and YYNGEE. The CDR3 DNA reads TGTGCCAGCAGCGTTTCTGAAGACAAAAACATTCAGTACTTC. Encoded protein: CASSVSEDKNIQYF.

The V gene is TRBV27, the J gene TRBJ1-5; 8 nucleotides align to TRBD1. The length of the CDR3 is 16 residues. Germline loops: CDR1 MNHEY, CDR2 SMNVEV (reference sequence). With V trimmed by 0 bases and J by 2 bases, 3 bases remained unmatched. The CDR3 loop reads CASSLSGQARNQPQHF. The CDR3 DNA sequence: TGTGCCAGCAGTTTATCGGGACAGGCTCGCAATCAGCCCCAGCATTTT.

Here the CDR3 reads CASSYSGRGPREKLFF. The CDR3 DNA sequence: TGTGCCAGCAGTTACTCGGGAAGGGGGCCGAGGGAAAAACTGTTTTTT. The chain joins TRBV6-5 to TRBJ1-4; 7 bases are a match to TRBD1. Germline values: CDR1 MNHEY, CDR2 SVGAGI. V dropped 0 bases and J dropped 8; count of bases not matched to a gene: 9. The CDR3 extends over 16 amino acids.

V usage is TRBV5-6 and J usage is TRBJ2-3; D gene uncertain. This CDR3 is built from 12 residues. Germline CDR1 reads SGHDT; CDR2 reads YYEEEE. V was shortened by 0 bases and J by 4 bases, with 3 bases between the two germline ends. The CDR3 protein is CASSLAADTQYF. The CDR3 nucleotides are TGTGCCAGCAGCTTGGCCGCAGATACGCAGTATTTT.

The sample holds a few counts of this clone. This chain joins TRBV19 and TRBJ1-5; D unresolved. Trimming cost V 7 bases and J 4 bases, with 8 bases left between them. Germline V gene lookup returns CDR1 LNHDA and CDR2 SQIVND (reference sequence). The CDR3 sequence is 12 residues long. The CDR3 region has the DNA TGTGCCAGTACTACCGGAAATCAGCCCCAGCATTTT. Translated: CASTTGNQPQHF.

The V call is TRBV6-6, the J call TRBJ1-4; perhaps TRBD1 as D (5 bases). This CDR3 has 13 amino acids. The ends were cut back, 6 bases at V and 6 bases at J, with 11 bases in the middle. Germline CDR1 reads MNHNY; CDR2 reads SVGAGI (reference sequence). Here the CDR3 reads CASSTGGDEKLFF. CDR3 in DNA: TGTGCCAGCAGCACGGGGGGTGATGAAAAACTGTTTTTT.

This clone occurred a few times. This chain links TRBV25-1 with TRBJ2-7; D possibly corresponds to TRBD1 (6 bases). The CDR3 totals 12 residues. V lost 8 bases, J lost 5 bases, and 13 bases lay in between. Germline CDR1 reads MGHDK; CDR2 reads SYGVNS. CDR3 bases: TGTGCCAGCTCTGACTCAGGGGACGAGCAGTACTTC. Residues: CASSDSGDEQYF.

J is TRBJ2-1 and V is TRBV6-5; the D is unclear. The CDR3 is 13 residues long. Germline V gives CDR1 MNHEY, CDR2 SVGAGI. With 3 bases removed from V and 6 bases from J, the gap between germline ends came to 9 bases. The CDR3 region has the DNA TGTGCCAGCAGTTATTTCCCCGGCAATGAGCAGTTCTTC. Translating it yields CASSYFPGNEQFF.

The CDR3 DNA follows: TGTGCCACCCGAGGGGGGGCCAATCCTGAAGCTTTCTTT. Translation gives CATRGGANPEAFF. The chain recombines TRBV15 with TRBJ1-1, with D possibly TRBD1 on 6 matching bases. V lost 8 bases and J 6 bases, leaving 16 bases between the germline ends. The length of the CDR3 is 13 residues. Germline lookup yields CDR1 LNHNV and CDR2 YYDKDF (reference sequence).

The chain recombines TRBV9 with TRBJ2-7, with TRBD1 identical over 7 bases. The CDR3 has 13 residues. V gave up 4 bases and J gave up 3 bases; unmatched junction bases: 4. Germline V lookup: CDR1 SGDLS, CDR2 YYNGEE. The CDR3 sequence is CASSTGAGYEQYF. The CDR3 DNA is TGTGCCAGCAGCACAGGGGCCGGCTACGAGCAGTACTTC.

This chain links TRBV2 with TRBJ2-5, with TRBD2 matching over 12 bases. The CDR3 loop spans 17 amino acids. Germline CDR1 reads SNHLY; CDR2 reads FYNNEI. The J segment lost 1 base and the V segment lost 8 bases, leaving 11 bases of the junction unmatched. CDR3 loop: CASLRASSGGGQETQYF. The CDR3 DNA reads as TGTGCCAGCCTCCGAGCCTCTAGCGGGGGGGGCCAAGAGACCCAGTACTTC.

The J gene is TRBJ1-1, the V gene TRBV23-1; D possibly corresponds to TRBD1 (5 bases). TRBV23-1 is an ORF for which the function is uncertain. The CDR3 is made up of 15 amino acids. V lost 3 bases and J 5 bases, leaving 16 bases between the germline ends. CDR3 coding DNA: TGCGCCAGCAGTCACCCACGTTGGGGGAGGACTGAAGCTTTCTTT. Residues: CASSHPRWGRTEAFF.

This clone was seen a few times. The J gene is TRBJ2-7, the V gene TRBV19; D possibly corresponds to TRBD2 (6 bases). The V and J ends lost 10 bases and 3 bases respectively, with 22 bases between them. CDR1 is LNHDA and CDR2 is SQIVND in the germline V gene (reference sequence). This CDR3 region has 15 residues. The CDR3 is CATQNGAWGDYEQYF. CDR3 bases: TGTGCCACTCAAAACGGGGCGTGGGGGGACTACGAGCAGTACTTC.

This clone came up once. The chain uses TRBV27 and TRBJ2-1, with 7 bases that match TRBD1. V was pared by 6 bases and J by 2 bases, with 7 bases of the junction left unmatched. CDR3 length: 15 amino acids. The germline gives CDR1 MNHEY, CDR2 SMNVEV (reference sequence). The CDR3 nucleotides are TGTGCCAGCAGCCCCGGGACAGCGACCTACAATGAGCAGTTCTTC. It translates to CASSPGTATYNEQFF.